A single sample is the source of the 9 T cell receptor beta chains below, sequenced in a study of blood T cell repertoires in COVID-19 (dated by TCRdb to 2020 to 2021). Libraries were prepared through the immunoSEQ multiplex PCR assay. The table was pulled from immuneACCESS by TCRdb, which kept in-frame rearrangements only. Such tables lose some clones; where checked, under half of the loss comes from unresolved V genes, and the rest has no known cause. Here the sample has about 38,000 clones; 88% occur a single time. The ten top clones hold about 31% of the sample. Material: peripheral blood. The receptors originated from a man aged 70-80 years with active COVID-19.

This clone was observed a handful of times. V usage is TRBV27 and J usage is TRBJ2-7; 8 nucleotides match TRBD2. This CDR3 region has 14 residues. Trimming cost V 6 bases and J 0 bases; bases outside gene matches: 4. Germline values: CDR1 MNHEY, CDR2 SMNVEV (reference sequence). The CDR3 nucleotides are TGTGCCAGCAGGGTAGCGGGGAGCTCCTACGAGCAGTACTTC. Translated: CASRVAGSSYEQYF.

J is TRBJ2-2 and V is TRBV4-1, with 9 bases identical to TRBD2. The V gene end was trimmed by 0 bases and the J gene end by 5 bases; junction bases not matched to a gene: 10. CDR1 is MGHRA, CDR2 YSYEKL, per germline. The CDR3 totals 18 residues. CDR3 sequence: CASSQESVGLAGTGELFF. CDR3 nucleotide sequence: TGCGCCAGCAGCCAAGAGTCTGTGGGCCTAGCGGGAACCGGGGAGCTGTTTTTT.

The gene calls are TRBV3-1 (or the pseudogene TRBV3-2) and TRBJ1-2, with 8 bases identical to TRBD1. Germline CDR1 reads LGHDT; CDR2 reads YNNKEL (reference sequence). V was clipped by 3 bases and J by 5 bases; unmatched bases: 2. The CDR3 is 13 residues long. The CDR3 DNA reads TGTGCCAGCAGCCAGACAGGGGAATATGGCTACACCTTC. Translating gives CASSQTGEYGYTF.

J is TRBJ2-7 and V is TRBV7-8; 8 bases match TRBD2. Losses at the gene ends were 5 bases for V and 0 bases for J; bases not matched to a gene: 9. The CDR3 loop spans 16 amino acids. Germline assignment: CDR1 SGHVS and CDR2 FQNEAQ. The CDR3 reads CASSPRGGGSSYEQYF. The CDR3 bases are TGTGCCAGCAGCCCCCGGGGGGGAGGGAGCTCCTACGAGCAGTACTTC.

The chain joins TRBV18 to TRBJ2-7; 10 bases line up with TRBD1. The length of the CDR3 is 15 residues. Germline-derived CDR1 and CDR2 are KGHSH and LQKENI. J was trimmed by 4 bases and V by 4 bases; bases with no gene match: 7. CDR3 DNA sequence: TGTGCCAGCTCACAGACAGGGGGCGGAGGGTACGAGCAGTACTTC. The encoded protein is CASSQTGGGGYEQYF.

The CDR3 is CASSPSGTGTSRGGTEAFF. The CDR3 coding sequence is TGCGCCAGCAGCCCGTCCGGGACAGGGACCTCCCGGGGGGGCACTGAAGCTTTCTTT. The chain joins TRBV4-3 to TRBJ1-1, with 9 bases that match TRBD1. The V and J ends lost 4 bases and 4 bases, in that order; junction bases with no gene match: 19. The CDR3 loop spans 19 amino acids. Germline loops: CDR1 LGHNA, CDR2 YSLEER.

This clone was seen a handful of times. This rearrangement joins TRBV29-1 to TRBJ2-7; D not certain. In germline, CDR1 is SQVTM, CDR2 ANQGSEA. Trimming pared 4 bases from V and 3 bases from J, leaving 7 bases between. This CDR3 comprises 11 residues. The CDR3 loop reads CSVGYGYEQYF. As DNA, the CDR3 is TGCAGCGTTGGTTACGGCTACGAGCAGTACTTC.

The rearrangement links TRBV5-5 to TRBJ1-2, with 11 bases matching TRBD1. The CDR3 consists of 16 residues. With 4 bases clipped from V and 4 bases from J, the junction kept 9 bases outside the gene matches. Germline-derived CDR1 and CDR2 are SGHKS and YYEKEE (reference sequence). CDR3 in DNA: TGTGCCAGCAGCCCGGACAGGGGGCTAAGAGTCTATGGCTACACCTTC. This codes for CASSPDRGLRVYGYTF.

V usage is TRBV11-2 and J usage is TRBJ2-1, with D possibly matching TRBD2 (5 bases). CDR3 length: 15 residues. The V and J ends lost 5 bases and 6 bases respectively, with 17 bases between them. From germline, CDR1 is SGHAT and CDR2 FQNNGV. CDR3 nucleotides: TGTGCCAGCAGCCCCCGTGAGGGCCTAGGCAATGAGCAGTTCTTC. This gives the protein CASSPREGLGNEQFF.